This TCR beta chain was retrieved from a study of blood T cell repertoires in COVID-19. About the research overall: In each case, the material was cDNA or gDNA derived from T cells, B-cell-depleted T cells, or PBMCs.

The CDR3 is made up of 13 amino acids. Unmatched junction bases numbered 2, after V lost 6 bases and J lost 3 bases. The germline V gene encodes CDR1 SQVTM and CDR2 ANQGSEA. Clones were sequenced by immunoSEQ multiplex PCR, and TCRdb holds only the in-frame ones, with some missing. Of approximately 100,000 clones detected, 65% to 90% appear once; the ten largest clones hold less than 3.5%. Source material: PBMCs or T cells enriched from blood (not recorded which). The chain recombines TRBV29-1 with TRBJ2-7, with 13 nucleotides matching TRBD2. The TCR was taken from a woman aged 45-59 years who had recovered from COVID-19. CDR3 region: CSVGLAGVYEQYF. The CDR3 DNA is TGCAGCGTAGGACTAGCGGGAGTCTACGAGCAGTACTTC.